The 5 T cell receptor beta chains reported below all come from one sample, sequenced in a study of T cell responses to AZD1222 COVID-19 vaccine. Profiled with immunoSEQ multiplex PCR; TCRdb holds only in-frame clones, not every one. The sample lists over 120,000 clones; around 90% were seen once. The starting material was peripheral blood, obtained 28 days after the second AZD1222 dose. All receptors come from an adult who received the AZD1222 COVID-19 vaccine.

The chain combines TRBV2 with TRBJ2-1; 10 positions agree with TRBD2. CDR3 length: 15 residues. Per germline, CDR1 SNHLY and CDR2 FYNNEI. The J segment lost 2 bases and the V segment lost 4 bases, leaving 2 bases of the junction unmatched. CDR3 sequence reads: CASSVAGGPYNEQFF. DNA for the CDR3: TGTGCCAGCAGTGTAGCGGGAGGACCCTACAATGAGCAGTTCTTC.

The rearrangement joins TRBV4-3 to TRBJ1-1; the D is unclear. The germline V gene has CDR1 LGHNA and CDR2 YSLEER. The CDR3 contains 17 residues. V was trimmed by 0 bases and J by 1 base, leaving 15 bases between them. The CDR3, as DNA: TGCGCCAGCAGCCAAGATGGGCTGAGACCTAAGAACACTGAAGCTTTCTTT. It yields the protein CASSQDGLRPKNTEAFF.

The chain has TRBV28 and TRBJ1-3; D gene unclear. CDR3 size: 15 residues. The V gene's germline CDR1 is MDHEN and CDR2 SYDVKM. Trimming removed 2 bases from V and 4 bases from J, with 12 bases in between. Here the CDR3 reads CASSLAGAGGNTIYF. The CDR3 DNA reads as TGTGCCAGCAGTTTAGCCGGAGCCGGGGGAAACACCATATATTTT.

This chain joins TRBV14 and TRBJ2-1; TRBD2 matches 8 bases. Germline V gene sequence: CDR1 SGHDN, CDR2 FVKESK. The CDR3 covers 15 residues. The V and J ends lost 6 bases and 7 bases, in that order; junction bases with no gene match: 11. The CDR3 here is CASRPSRTSSNEQFF. CDR3 DNA sequence: TGTGCCAGCAGACCCTCAAGGACTAGCTCGAATGAGCAGTTCTTC. Filled out from reference TRBV14 and TRBJ2-1, the complete variable domain reads EAGVTQFPSHSVIEKGQTVTLRCDPISGHDNLYWYRRVMGKEIKFLLHFVKESKQDESGMPNNRFLAERTGGTYSTLKVQPAELEDSGVYFCASRPSRTSSNEQFFGPGTRLTVL.

V usage is TRBV6-4 and J usage is TRBJ2-2, with a weak D call TRBD2 (6 bases). Germline loops: CDR1 MRHNA, CDR2 SNTAGT. The CDR3 covers 19 residues. Trimming stripped 4 bases from V and 0 bases from J, with 21 bases between. The CDR3 nucleotides read TGTGCCAGCAGTGGCTTTTCTTTATCGGCGGGAACGAACACCGGGGAGCTGTTTTTT. Translating it yields CASSGFSLSAGTNTGELFF.